Listed here are 27 T cell receptor beta chains from one sample, sequenced in a study of TIL therapy for anti-PD-1-resistant metastatic lung cancer. The time point is: pre-treatment sample, taken before nivolumab and TIL therapy. This was the immunoSEQ v3 assay. The assay was immunoSEQ multiplex PCR, and TCRdb's table has in-frame clones only and misses some. The repertoire holds about 17,000 clones, with over 75% as singletons. This specimen was blood, taken at baseline. These receptors all come from a person between 30 and 80 years old with non-small cell lung cancer.

The chain combines TRBV19 with TRBJ2-2; TRBD1 aligns across 9 bases. Losses at the gene ends were 4 bases for V and 8 bases for J; bases not matched to a gene: 5. The germline CDR1 and CDR2 sequences are LNHDA and SQIVND (reference sequence). The CDR3 is 14 residues long. CDR3 DNA: TGTGCCAGTAGTAAGGACAGGGGAAGGGGGGAGCTGTTTTTT. Amino acid sequence: CASSKDRGRGELFF.

This clone was seen only a few times. V usage is TRBV28 and J usage is TRBJ2-2; 11 bases are shared with TRBD1. The ends lost 2 bases at V and 6 bases at J; junction bases unmatched: 11. CDR1 and CDR2 (germline): MDHEN, SYDVKM. This CDR3 is 18 amino acids long. The CDR3 DNA is TGTGCCAGCAGTTTACCCCGCTTAGGGACAGGGGGGGCCGGGGAGCTGTTTTTT. This encodes CASSLPRLGTGGAGELFF.

This sequence joins TRBV6-6 and TRBJ1-3; D call uncertain. The ends were cut back, 11 bases at V and 1 base at J, with 6 bases in the middle. The CDR3 length is 11 residues. CDR1 and CDR2 from the germline V gene are MNHNY and SVGAGI (reference sequence). CDR3 sequence (DNA): TGTGCCGGAGGGTCTGGAAACACCATATATTTT. Amino acids: CAGGSGNTIYF.

This chain joins TRBV7-3 and TRBJ1-2; perhaps TRBD1 as D (5 bases). The CDR3 sequence is 13 residues long. V lost 5 bases and J 4 bases, leaving 11 bases between the germline ends. The germline V gene has CDR1 SGHTA and CDR2 FQGTGA. The CDR3 bases are TGTGCCAGCAGCGCGGGACCGACCTATGGCTACACCTTC. It yields the protein CASSAGPTYGYTF.

This clone was found a few times. The chain joins TRBV2 to TRBJ1-6; perhaps TRBD1 as D (6 bases). Trimming removed 8 bases from V and 6 bases from J, with 17 bases in between. This CDR3 is built from 15 residues. Per the germline V gene, CDR1 is SNHLY and CDR2 is FYNNEI. The CDR3 nucleotides read TGTGCCAGCGTCTTCCCCACAGGGACTAATTCACCCCTCCACTTT. Translation: CASVFPTGTNSPLHF. Variable domain in full (rest from reference TRBV2 and TRBJ1-6): EPEVTQTPSHQVTQMGQEVILRCVPISNHLYFYWYRQILGQKVEFLVSFYNNEISEKSEIFDDQFSVERPDGSNFTLKIRSTKLEDSAMYFCASVFPTGTNSPLHFGNGTRLTVT.

V is TRBV27 and J is TRBJ2-7; possibly TRBD1 or TRBD2 for D (6 bases each). Per the germline V gene, CDR1 is MNHEY and CDR2 is SMNVEV (reference sequence). The CDR3 runs to 15 residues. The V end lost 7 bases, the J end lost 1 base, and 17 bases lay between the germline ends. The CDR3 region has the DNA TGTGCCAGCACCCTAATCGGGGGCGCTTCCTACGAGCAGTACTTC. Protein product: CASTLIGGASYEQYF.

The rearrangement uses TRBV28 and TRBJ2-7, with D perhaps being TRBD1 or TRBD2 (5 bases each). The V gene lost 8 bases and the J gene lost 2 bases, with 13 bases spanning the gap. Germline CDR1 MDHEN, CDR2 SYDVKM. This CDR3 comprises 13 residues. In DNA, the CDR3 is TGTGCCAGCGGGGAAGGGGACCCCTACGAGCAGTACTTC. Protein sequence: CASGEGDPYEQYF.

J is TRBJ2-1 and V is TRBV27; 9 bases are shared with TRBD2. Trimming removed 7 bases from V and 6 bases from J; junction bases left unmatched: 7. The germline V gene encodes CDR1 MNHEY and CDR2 SMNVEV (reference sequence). The CDR3 sequence is 14 residues long. CDR3 in DNA: TGTGCCAGCACTAGGGGGACTAGCACCAATGAGCAGTTCTTC. Its translation: CASTRGTSTNEQFF.

The rearrangement joins TRBV5-1 to TRBJ2-1; 12 positions match TRBD2. Trimming cost V 4 bases and J 7 bases; bases outside gene matches: 6. Germline CDR1 SGHRS, CDR2 YFSETQ. The CDR3 consists of 15 residues. The CDR3 loop reads CASSRLAGAENEQFF. CDR3 nucleotides: TGCGCCAGCAGCCGACTAGCGGGAGCCGAAAATGAGCAGTTCTTC.

The rearrangement joins TRBV29-1 to TRBJ2-4; TRBD1 is a possible D gene (6 bases). The length of the CDR3 is 11 residues. Trimming took 6 bases from V and 8 from J, leaving 11 bases between them. Germline loops: CDR1 SQVTM, CDR2 ANQGSEA. The CDR3 reads CSVRDTYIQYF. The CDR3 DNA reads as TGCAGCGTCCGGGACACCTACATTCAGTACTTC.

This chain links TRBV25-1 with TRBJ2-5; no firm D call. Trimming took off 2 bases at V and 7 bases at J, with 11 bases between the two ends. This CDR3 is built from 13 residues. Germline-derived CDR1 and CDR2 are MGHDK and SYGVNS. The CDR3 is CASSERVVGTQYF. DNA of the CDR3: TGTGCCAGCAGTGAACGGGTGGTTGGGACCCAGTACTTC.

J is TRBJ1-2 and V is TRBV27, with D possibly matching TRBD1 (6 bases). The CDR3 runs 14 residues. V lost 4 bases, J lost 6 bases, and 15 bases lay in between. From germline, CDR1 is MNHEY and CDR2 SMNVEV (reference sequence). CDR3 coding DNA: TGTGCCAGCAGTTCCCTGGACAGAAACAATGGCTACACCTTC. It specifies CASSSLDRNNGYTF.

This clone was detected once. The V call is TRBV4-3, the J call TRBJ2-7; no clear D. CDR3 length: 13 amino acids. V lost 0 bases and J lost 2, with 5 bases in between. Per germline, CDR1 LGHNA and CDR2 YSLEER. The CDR3 loop reads CASSQEDPYEQYF. CDR3 coding DNA: TGCGCCAGCAGCCAAGAGGACCCCTACGAGCAGTACTTC.

The chain links TRBV18 to TRBJ1-2; 8 bases line up with TRBD1. J was trimmed by 6 bases and V by 3 bases; bases with no gene match: 9. There are 15 residues in the CDR3. Germline assignment: CDR1 KGHSH and CDR2 LQKENI. CDR3 DNA sequence: TGTGCCAGCTCACCGGAGAGACAGGGGAAAAATGGCTACACCTTC. It is translated as CASSPERQGKNGYTF.

This chain joins TRBV5-6 and TRBJ1-5, with a possible D match to TRBD1 (5 bases). Germline values: CDR1 SGHDT, CDR2 YYEEEE. The CDR3 covers 14 residues. V gave up 4 bases and J gave up 3 bases, with 11 bases separating them. The CDR3 loop reads CASSLGQLNQPQHF. CDR3 bases: TGTGCCAGCAGCCTGGGGCAGCTCAATCAGCCCCAGCATTTT.

V is TRBV10-2 and J is TRBJ1-5, with D possibly being TRBD1 (5 bases). The germline gives CDR1 WSHSY, CDR2 SAAADI. Trimming stripped 3 bases from V and 6 bases from J, with 12 bases between. The CDR3 extends over 14 amino acids. CDR3 sequence (DNA): TGCGCCAGCAGTGATTTTGGGGCCCGTCAGCCCCAGCATTTT. Encoded protein: CASSDFGARQPQHF.

The chain joins TRBV9 to TRBJ1-2; D gene uncertain. V gave up 0 bases and J gave up 5 bases, with 11 bases separating them. Germline V gives CDR1 SGDLS, CDR2 YYNGEE. This CDR3 has 14 residues. The CDR3: CASSVGTAAYGYTF. In nucleotides, the CDR3 is TGTGCCAGCAGCGTAGGGACGGCAGCTTATGGCTACACCTTC.

This chain uses TRBV7-8 with TRBJ2-2; 7 nucleotides match TRBD2. Germline trimming cut 6 bases from V and 4 bases from J; bases unmatched to any gene: 8. This CDR3 region has 15 residues. Germline CDR1 is SGHVS and CDR2 is FQNEAQ. For the CDR3, the DNA is TGTGCCAGCAGATGGGGGGGGAGAGGCACCGGGGAGCTGTTTTTT. It is translated as CASRWGGRGTGELFF.

This chain links TRBV6-2 or TRBV6-3 with TRBJ2-1; no clear D. CDR3 size: 12 residues. CDR1 is MNHEY, CDR2 SVGEGT, per germline. Trimming removed 1 base at V and 4 bases at J, with 2 bases between. The CDR3 nucleotides read TGTGCCAGCAGTTACTGGTACAATGAGCAGTTCTTC. Its protein product is CASSYWYNEQFF.

V and J are TRBV27 and TRBJ2-1, with D unclear. V lost 2 bases to trimming and J lost 7 bases, with 3 bases between them. The CDR3 consists of 11 residues. The germline V gene encodes CDR1 MNHEY and CDR2 SMNVEV (reference sequence). CDR3 in DNA: TGTGCCAGCAGTTTAGGGAATGAGCAGTTCTTC. This translates into CASSLGNEQFF.

This chain joins TRBV2 and TRBJ1-5; a possible D gene is TRBD1 (6 bases). CDR1 and CDR2 (germline): SNHLY, FYNNEI. This CDR3 contains 15 residues. V lost 5 bases and J lost 0, with 11 bases in between. CDR3 in DNA: TGTGCCAGCAGTCCCCAGGGGAATAGCAATCAGCCCCAGCATTTT. The encoded protein is CASSPQGNSNQPQHF.

The chain combines TRBV27 with TRBJ2-7, with TRBD2 identical over 7 bases. The CDR3 runs 14 residues. CDR1 is MNHEY, CDR2 SMNVEV, per germline (reference sequence). V shed 5 bases, J shed 2 bases, and the junction held 6 bases outside the gene matches. CDR3 nucleotide sequence: TGTGCCAGCAGTCGTATCGCGGGGGCCTACGAGCAGTACTTC. Translation: CASSRIAGAYEQYF.

V gene TRBV4-1 combines with J gene TRBJ1-4; D is undetermined. In germline, CDR1 is MGHRA, CDR2 YSYEKL. The V and J ends lost 3 bases and 0 bases respectively, with 5 bases between them. The CDR3 is 14 residues long. CDR3 protein: CASSQSPTNEKLFF. The CDR3 coding sequence is TGCGCCAGCAGCCAGTCACCAACTAATGAAAAACTGTTTTTT.

This sequence joins TRBV11-2 and TRBJ2-7; TRBD2 aligns across 7 bases. Losses at the gene ends were 0 bases for V and 5 bases for J; bases not matched to a gene: 7. Germline CDR1 and CDR2: SGHAT and FQNNGV. The CDR3 covers 15 residues. The CDR3 loop is CASSLERREFDEQYF. The CDR3 DNA reads as TGTGCCAGCAGCTTAGAGAGGCGGGAGTTCGACGAGCAGTACTTC.

The chain carries TRBV4-3 and TRBJ2-7; D is perhaps TRBD1 (6 bases). This CDR3 spans 13 amino acids. V lost 2 bases, J lost 4 bases, and 9 bases lay in between. Germline values: CDR1 LGHNA, CDR2 YSLEER. The CDR3 region has the DNA TGCGCCAGCAGCCAACTGACAGGATACGAGCAGTACTTC. As protein: CASSQLTGYEQYF.

V is TRBV9 and J is TRBJ2-7; TRBD2 is a possible D gene (6 bases). This CDR3 spans 15 amino acids. Germline CDR1 SGDLS, CDR2 YYNGEE. V lost 0 bases, J lost 1 base, and 11 bases lay in between. CDR3 in amino acids: CASSVARDCSYEQYF. The CDR3 bases are TGTGCCAGCAGCGTAGCTCGGGACTGTTCCTACGAGCAGTACTTC.

This clone appeared once. This chain links TRBV5-1 with TRBJ2-4; 7 nucleotides match TRBD2. CDR1 is SGHRS and CDR2 is YFSETQ in the germline V gene. J lost 0 bases, V lost 4 bases, and 10 bases had no gene match. CDR3 length: 17 amino acids. CDR3 DNA: TGCGCCAGCAGCCCGGGACTAACATCACTAGCCAAAAACATTCAGTACTTC. Translation gives CASSPGLTSLAKNIQYF.